This TCR beta chain was documented in a study of T cells in Graves' hyperthyroidism and ophthalmopathy. Study results and limitations: Among thyroid clonotypes expanded above 0.001, most also appeared in blood. A model using 13 V-J features told ophthalmopathy apart from stable hyperthyroidism.

Under 3 months was the duration of disease in ophthalmopathy patients, who also had a Clinical Activity Score of at least 3 and a NOSPECS grade of at least 4. Uncontrolled infection, other autoimmune disease, pregnancy and lactation each barred patients from inclusion. The investigators amplified TCR beta CDR3 regions from RNA transcripts. Primed by the HTBI set, a first-round RT-PCR was run on the TCR CDR3. TCRdb used MiXCR to reprocess the multiplex PCR reads, holding one entry per CDR3 protein. The sample records over 350,000 distinct CDR3 sequences, about 18% being singletons. To note about this clonotype: The antigen remains undetermined.

This CDR3 is built from 13 residues. V dropped 2 bases and J dropped 7; count of bases not matched to a gene: 1. Germline CDR1 is SGHDN and CDR2 is FVKESK. The source material was blood. The receptor's source is a man aged 18 to 29 with Graves' ophthalmopathy. This chain joins TRBV14 and TRBJ2-2, with 7 bases that match TRBD1. CDR3 coding DNA: TGTGCCAGCAGCCAAAGACAGGGCGGGGAGCTGTTTTTT. This codes for CASSQRQGGELFF.